The entry below describes one TCR beta chain. The Seattle site enrolled patients during active infection and followed them longitudinally. The data were obtained in a study of blood T cell repertoires in COVID-19. CDR3 length: 17 amino acids. Per the germline V gene, CDR1 is SNHLY and CDR2 is FYNNEI. V lost 1 base, J lost 3 bases, and 9 bases stayed unmatched. Authors' data handling: From reference gene primer amplification, estimates of nucleated cell counts were derived. Method: immunoSEQ multiplex PCR; TCRdb's copy keeps in-frame clones and lacks some. From that table come the V and J calls and clone size; the DNA was used to work out D and trimming. Of 250,000 to 350,000 clones listed, 80% to 90% were seen once; the top ten hold approximately 6.5%.

This receptor was taken from a woman in her 50s with COVID-19, enrolled during active disease. This rearrangement joins TRBV2 to TRBJ2-7, with 10 bases aligning to TRBD1. Input material: peripheral blood. CDR3 nucleotide sequence: TGTGCCAGCAGTGAAGGCCCCGGGACAGGGGTCTACTACGAGCAGTACTTC. The encoded protein is CASSEGPGTGVYYEQYF.